Listed below are T cell receptor beta chains from one sample, sequenced in a study of cytomegalovirus exposure and HLA in healthy donors. Assay: immunoSEQ multiplex PCR; the TCRdb copy retains only in-frame clones and omits some. The sample has about 250,000 clones, around two thirds seen once. The sequencing input was PBMCs. The receptors come from a female donor in good health and CMV-seronegative. Each CDR3 is given with its conserved first and last residue. D genes are given only for firm matches. The size field is filled for only some rows; it gives once, few, many or a size class.

clone size: .; V gene: TRBV10-1; D gene: .; J gene: TRBJ2-2; CDR3 protein: CASSRTVNTGELFF; CDR3 DNA: TGCGCCAGCAGTCGGACTGTTAACACCGGGGAGCTGTTTTTT
clone size: .; V gene: TRBV7-6; D gene: TRBD1; J gene: TRBJ1-1; CDR3 protein: CASSSGQVMNTEAFF; CDR3 DNA: TGTGCCAGCAGCTCCGGACAGGTCATGAACACTGAAGCTTTCTTT
clone size: few; V gene: TRBV2; D gene: .; J gene: TRBJ2-1; CDR3 protein: CASSSASSYNEQFF; CDR3 DNA: TGTGCCAGCAGTAGCGCCAGCTCCTACAATGAGCAGTTCTTC
clone size: .; V gene: TRBV10-3; D gene: TRBD2; J gene: TRBJ2-3; CDR3 protein: CAISPGLAIDTQYF; CDR3 DNA: TGTGCCATCAGTCCGGGACTAGCTATAGATACGCAGTATTTT
clone size: .; V gene: TRBV6-5; D gene: .; J gene: TRBJ2-7; CDR3 protein: CASSYGTIGSEQYF; CDR3 DNA: TGTGCCAGCAGTTATGGGACAATAGGCAGCGAGCAGTACTTC
clone size: .; V gene: TRBV28; D gene: .; J gene: TRBJ1-3; CDR3 protein: CASSLSQLAGNTIYF; CDR3 DNA: TGTGCCAGCAGTTTGTCACAGTTGGCTGGAAACACCATATATTTT
clone size: once; V gene: TRBV11-2; D gene: .; J gene: TRBJ1-1; CDR3 protein: CARLQGTEAFF; CDR3 DNA: TGTGCCAGGTTACAGGGCACTGAAGCTTTCTTT
clone size: .; V gene: TRBV19; D gene: .; J gene: TRBJ1-3; CDR3 protein: CASSMGGSSGNTIYF; CDR3 DNA: TGTGCCAGTAGTATGGGCGGGAGCTCTGGAAACACCATATATTTT
clone size: once; V gene: TRBV6-1; D gene: .; J gene: TRBJ2-1; CDR3 protein: CASSEGGSPYNEQFF; CDR3 DNA: TGTGCCAGCAGTGAGGGCGGGTCCCCCTACAATGAGCAGTTCTTC
clone size: few; V gene: TRBV6-1; D gene: .; J gene: TRBJ2-7; CDR3 protein: CASSWGGASYEQYF; CDR3 DNA: TGTGCCAGCAGCTGGGGGGGGGCCTCCTACGAGCAGTACTTC
clone size: .; V gene: TRBV5-1; D gene: .; J gene: TRBJ2-5; CDR3 protein: CASSPRAGRETQYF; CDR3 DNA: TGCGCCAGCAGCCCCCGGGCGGGTCGGGAGACCCAGTACTTC
clone size: .; V gene: TRBV9; D gene: .; J gene: TRBJ2-7; CDR3 protein: CASSVAPGAYEQYF; CDR3 DNA: TGTGCCAGCAGCGTAGCTCCGGGGGCCTACGAGCAGTACTTC
clone size: few; V gene: TRBV5-5; D gene: TRBD2; J gene: TRBJ2-6; CDR3 protein: CASSRNPGTSGSHGANVLTF; CDR3 DNA: TGTGCCAGCAGCAGAAATCCCGGGACTAGCGGGAGCCATGGGGCCAACGTCCTGACTTTC
clone size: .; V gene: TRBV7-9; D gene: .; J gene: TRBJ2-7; CDR3 protein: CASSHGQSPYEQYF; CDR3 DNA: TGTGCCAGCAGTCACGGACAGTCTCCCTACGAGCAGTACTTC
clone size: .; V gene: TRBV5-1; D gene: TRBD2; J gene: TRBJ2-1; CDR3 protein: CASSSGGDEQFF; CDR3 DNA: TGCGCCAGCAGCTCGGGGGGGGATGAGCAGTTCTTC
clone size: .; V gene: TRBV5-1; D gene: .; J gene: TRBJ2-1; CDR3 protein: CASSLTAAYYNEQFF; CDR3 DNA: TGCGCCAGCAGCTTAACAGCTGCTTATTACAATGAGCAGTTCTTC
clone size: once; V gene: TRBV2; D gene: TRBD2; J gene: TRBJ2-7; CDR3 protein: CASTYGRTSERNEQYF; CDR3 DNA: TGTGCCAGCACTTATGGGAGGACTAGCGAGAGAAACGAGCAGTACTTC
clone size: .; V gene: TRBV27; D gene: .; J gene: TRBJ2-5; CDR3 protein: CASSFRETQYF; CDR3 DNA: TGTGCCAGCAGTTTTCGAGAGACCCAGTACTTC
clone size: .; V gene: TRBV5-6; D gene: .; J gene: TRBJ1-1; CDR3 protein: CASSRELLLEAFF; CDR3 DNA: TGTGCCAGCAGTCGGGAGCTCCTCCTTGAAGCTTTCTTT
clone size: .; V gene: TRBV7-2; D gene: TRBD2; J gene: TRBJ2-7; CDR3 protein: CASSLGREKAYEQYF; CDR3 DNA: TGTGCCAGCAGCTTGGGGCGGGAGAAGGCCTACGAGCAGTACTTC
clone size: few; V gene: TRBV10-2; D gene: TRBD1; J gene: TRBJ2-7; CDR3 protein: CASSTPGGPLIYEQYF; CDR3 DNA: TGCGCCAGCAGTACACCAGGGGGTCCTCTGATTTACGAGCAGTACTTC
clone size: few; V gene: TRBV14; D gene: .; J gene: TRBJ2-7; CDR3 protein: CASSPRGLGGYEQYF; CDR3 DNA: TGTGCCAGCAGCCCACGTGGACTAGGGGGATACGAGCAGTACTTC
clone size: .; V gene: TRBV7-3; D gene: TRBD1; J gene: TRBJ1-2; CDR3 protein: CASSISPGQGYSNYGYTF; CDR3 DNA: TGTGCCAGCAGCATATCCCCGGGACAGGGTTACTCTAACTATGGCTACACCTTC
clone size: .; V gene: TRBV5-1; D gene: .; J gene: TRBJ1-6; CDR3 protein: CASSSGTAVMEPLHF; CDR3 DNA: TGCGCCAGCAGCTCCGGGACTGCCGTCATGGAGCCCCTCCACTTT
clone size: few; V gene: TRBV28; D gene: .; J gene: TRBJ1-1; CDR3 protein: CASSPNTEAFF; CDR3 DNA: TGTGCCAGCAGCCCAAACACTGAAGCTTTCTTT
clone size: once; V gene: TRBV5-4; D gene: .; J gene: TRBJ2-6; CDR3 protein: CASSTQGVAVLTF; CDR3 DNA: TGTGCCAGCAGCACACAGGGTGTTGCCGTCCTGACTTTC
clone size: .; V gene: TRBV5-1; D gene: TRBD1; J gene: TRBJ1-1; CDR3 protein: CASSSGTGGSLGLTEAFF; CDR3 DNA: TGCGCCAGCAGCTCCGGGACAGGGGGGAGCTTGGGTCTCACTGAAGCTTTCTTT
clone size: .; V gene: TRBV6-5; D gene: .; J gene: TRBJ1-2; CDR3 protein: CASSYSRTLGYTF; CDR3 DNA: TGTGCCAGCAGTTACTCCCGGACATTGGGCTACACCTTC
clone size: .; V gene: TRBV6-5; D gene: .; J gene: TRBJ2-7; CDR3 protein: CASSYSAPTYEQYF; CDR3 DNA: TGTGCCAGCAGTTACTCGGCTCCAACCTACGAGCAGTACTTC
clone size: .; V gene: TRBV7-9; D gene: TRBD2; J gene: TRBJ2-7; CDR3 protein: CSSSSLAGGGYEQYF; CDR3 DNA: TGTTCCAGCAGCTCCCTAGCGGGAGGGGGCTACGAGCAGTACTTC
clone size: .; V gene: TRBV2; D gene: TRBD1; J gene: TRBJ1-4; CDR3 protein: CASAGQINEKLFF; CDR3 DNA: TGTGCCAGCGCGGGACAGATTAATGAAAAACTGTTTTTT
clone size: few; V gene: TRBV2; D gene: TRBD2; J gene: TRBJ2-1; CDR3 protein: CASSPGLAGVEQFF; CDR3 DNA: TGTGCCAGCAGCCCGGGACTAGCGGGGGTTGAGCAGTTCTTC
clone size: .; V gene: TRBV13; D gene: .; J gene: TRBJ2-7; CDR3 protein: CASSPLAYRSSYEQYF; CDR3 DNA: TGTGCCAGCAGCCCCCTAGCGTACCGGAGCTCCTACGAGCAGTACTTC
clone size: .; V gene: TRBV30; D gene: .; J gene: TRBJ1-3; CDR3 protein: CAWRQALGNTIYF; CDR3 DNA: TGTGCCTGGCGACAGGCTCTGGGAAACACCATATATTTT
clone size: .; V gene: TRBV11-2; D gene: .; J gene: TRBJ2-3; CDR3 protein: CASSLVGRYTDTQYF; CDR3 DNA: TGTGCCAGCAGCTTAGTAGGGAGATACACAGATACGCAGTATTTT
clone size: .; V gene: TRBV28; D gene: .; J gene: TRBJ2-7; CDR3 protein: CASSCREESSYEQYF; CDR3 DNA: TGTGCCAGCAGTTGCCGGGAAGAAAGCTCCTACGAGCAGTACTTC
clone size: few; V gene: TRBV11-1; D gene: .; J gene: TRBJ2-5; CDR3 protein: CASSLNPSWETQYF; CDR3 DNA: TGTGCCAGCAGCTTAAATCCTAGTTGGGAGACCCAGTACTTC
clone size: .; V gene: TRBV9; D gene: TRBD1; J gene: TRBJ2-1; CDR3 protein: CASSVGTGKYNEQFF; CDR3 DNA: TGTGCCAGCAGCGTAGGGACAGGGAAATACAATGAGCAGTTCTTC
clone size: .; V gene: TRBV18; D gene: .; J gene: TRBJ2-7; CDR3 protein: CASSGSLGDEQYF; CDR3 DNA: TGTGCCAGCTCAGGGTCGTTAGGGGACGAGCAGTACTTC
clone size: once; V gene: TRBV12-2; D gene: .; J gene: TRBJ2-7; CDR3 protein: CASLIIRDREDPLYEQYF; CDR3 DNA: TGTGCAAGTCTCATAATCCGGGACAGGGAAGATCCACTGTACGAGCAGTACTTC
clone size: .; V gene: TRBV5-1; D gene: .; J gene: TRBJ2-5; CDR3 protein: CASRQGYQETQYF; CDR3 DNA: TGCGCCAGCAGACAGGGATACCAAGAGACCCAGTACTTC
clone size: .; V gene: TRBV7-6; D gene: .; J gene: TRBJ1-5; CDR3 protein: CASSLFPRGGKNQPQHF; CDR3 DNA: TGTGCCAGCAGCTTATTCCCCCGGGGCGGGAAGAATCAGCCCCAGCATTTT
clone size: .; V gene: TRBV7-2; D gene: TRBD1; J gene: TRBJ1-2; CDR3 protein: CASSLSDRIYVSYGYTF; CDR3 DNA: TGTGCCAGCAGCTTATCGGACAGGATTTACGTTTCCTATGGCTACACCTTC
clone size: .; V gene: TRBV5-1; D gene: TRBD1; J gene: TRBJ1-5; CDR3 protein: CASSLEGASGQPQHF; CDR3 DNA: TGCGCCAGCAGCTTGGAGGGGGCGTCCGGTCAGCCCCAGCATTTT
clone size: .; V gene: TRBV18; D gene: TRBD1; J gene: TRBJ1-1; CDR3 protein: CASSPGQDTEAFF; CDR3 DNA: TGTGCCAGCTCACCCGGACAGGACACTGAAGCTTTCTTT
clone size: .; V gene: TRBV6-4; D gene: .; J gene: TRBJ2-3; CDR3 protein: CASSDAEGGTDTQYF; CDR3 DNA: TGTGCCAGCAGTGACGCGGAAGGTGGCACAGATACGCAGTATTTT
clone size: .; V gene: TRBV5-1; D gene: .; J gene: TRBJ2-7; CDR3 protein: CASSPPGYGVSYEQYF; CDR3 DNA: TGCGCCAGCAGCCCCCCGGGCTACGGGGTCTCCTACGAGCAGTACTTC
clone size: .; V gene: TRBV18; D gene: TRBD1; J gene: TRBJ1-5; CDR3 protein: CASSPGQAYQPQHF; CDR3 DNA: TGTGCCAGCTCACCAGGACAGGCTTATCAGCCCCAGCATTTT
clone size: .; V gene: TRBV5-8; D gene: TRBD2; J gene: TRBJ2-5; CDR3 protein: CASSPPTSGRGTQYF; CDR3 DNA: TGTGCCAGCAGCCCGCCGACTAGCGGACGTGGGACCCAGTACTTC
clone size: .; V gene: TRBV7-2; D gene: .; J gene: TRBJ2-7; CDR3 protein: CASSLSADGSYEQYF; CDR3 DNA: TGTGCCAGCAGCCTCAGTGCGGATGGCTCCTACGAGCAGTACTTC
clone size: .; V gene: TRBV6-6; D gene: TRBD1; J gene: TRBJ2-7; CDR3 protein: CASRPTDRGVYEQYF; CDR3 DNA: TGTGCCAGCAGACCAACCGACAGGGGGGTCTACGAGCAGTACTTC
clone size: .; V gene: TRBV11-2; D gene: TRBD1; J gene: TRBJ2-7; CDR3 protein: CASSPTGGYNYEQYF; CDR3 DNA: TGTGCCAGCAGCCCCACAGGGGGCTATAACTACGAGCAGTACTTC
clone size: .; V gene: TRBV5-1; D gene: TRBD2; J gene: TRBJ2-3; CDR3 protein: CASSVTGTSETDTQYF; CDR3 DNA: TGCGCCAGCAGCGTTACCGGGACTAGCGAGACAGATACGCAGTATTTT
clone size: .; V gene: TRBV7-9; D gene: .; J gene: TRBJ1-1; CDR3 protein: CASSLELPQGGSINTEAFF; CDR3 DNA: TGTGCCAGCAGCTTAGAGTTGCCCCAGGGAGGAAGTATCAACACTGAAGCTTTCTTT
clone size: .; V gene: TRBV6-1; D gene: .; J gene: TRBJ2-7; CDR3 protein: CASSVERVGEQYF; CDR3 DNA: TGTGCCAGCAGTGTAGAACGGGTTGGCGAGCAGTACTTC
clone size: .; V gene: TRBV5-4; D gene: .; J gene: TRBJ2-7; CDR3 protein: CASSPGDSYYEQYF; CDR3 DNA: TGTGCCAGCAGCCCCGGGGACTCCTACTACGAGCAGTACTTC
clone size: .; V gene: TRBV7-9; D gene: .; J gene: TRBJ2-1; CDR3 protein: CASSLQAVNEQFF; CDR3 DNA: TGTGCCAGCAGCTTACAGGCCGTCAATGAGCAGTTCTTC
clone size: .; V gene: TRBV4-1; D gene: TRBD2; J gene: TRBJ2-7; CDR3 protein: CASSQLAGFRYEQYF; CDR3 DNA: TGCGCCAGCAGCCAACTAGCGGGATTCAGATACGAGCAGTACTTC
clone size: .; V gene: TRBV11-3; D gene: TRBD1; J gene: TRBJ2-7; CDR3 protein: CASSLVGQGGEGQYF; CDR3 DNA: TGTGCCAGCAGCTTAGTGGGCCAAGGGGGCGAAGGGCAGTACTTC
clone size: .; V gene: TRBV25-1; D gene: .; J gene: TRBJ1-5; CDR3 protein: CASSLGDQPQHF; CDR3 DNA: TGTGCCAGCAGTTTAGGGGATCAGCCCCAGCATTTT